Included here is one TCR beta chain sequence, with context. The antigen is not known. This sample was taken from a study of T cell responses to AZD1222 COVID-19 vaccine. Notes on the study in general: Only 5 or 6 people who got AZD1222 tested seropositive at baseline.

The CDR3 is 18 residues long. The germline V gene has CDR1 SNHLY and CDR2 FYNNEI. V was shortened by 0 bases and J by 6 bases, with 21 bases between the two germline ends. Sequencing used immunoSEQ multiplex PCR; TCRdb keeps in-frame clones, though not all of them. The sample includes 95,000 to 150,000 clones, 85% to 90% of them seen just once. The chain uses TRBV2 and TRBJ2-1; D perhaps matches TRBD2 (6 bases). This TCR was sampled from an adult in good health. Sample: peripheral blood, taken on day 0 of AZD1222 vaccination. DNA for the CDR3: TGTGCCAGCAGTGAAGCGGGGGGTGGAGGTGTGGGAGGCAATGAGCAGTTCTTC. Its translation: CASSEAGGGGVGGNEQFF.